This T cell receptor beta chain appears in the sequencing data of a study of blood T cell repertoires in COVID-19. Clones were sequenced by immunoSEQ multiplex PCR, and TCRdb holds only the in-frame ones, with some missing. The sample records a few hundred thousand clones, more than 75% being singletons. The sample holds one count of this clone. The sequenced material came from peripheral blood. The receptor's source is a woman between 50 and 59 years old who had recovered from COVID-19.

The CDR3 nucleotides are TGTGCCTGGGGGGGGCAGGACCATTCACCCCTCCACTTT. Its protein product is CAWGGQDHSPLHF. The V gene is TRBV30, the J gene TRBJ1-6; TRBD1 is a possible D gene (6 bases). The CDR3 runs to 13 residues. V was pared by 5 bases and J by 8 bases, with 13 bases between. The germline gives CDR1 GTSNPN, CDR2 SVGIG (reference sequence).